What follows is one T cell receptor (beta chain) and its context. The V and J ends lost 7 bases and 4 bases respectively, with 5 bases between them. This CDR3 region has 11 residues. The V gene's germline CDR1 is MNHEY and CDR2 SMNVEV (reference sequence). The data derive from a study of cytomegalovirus exposure and HLA in healthy donors. Sequencing used immunoSEQ multiplex PCR; TCRdb keeps in-frame clones, though not all of them. The repertoire has roughly 180,000 clones, approximately 88% of them found once; the top ten carry 6% to 9%. The material sequenced was PBMCs. This sequence was found in a man younger than 30 in good health and CMV-seropositive. The V gene is TRBV27, the J gene TRBJ2-1; D not resolved. CDR3 region: CASNSYNEQFF. DNA for the CDR3: TGTGCCAGCAACTCATACAATGAGCAGTTCTTC.